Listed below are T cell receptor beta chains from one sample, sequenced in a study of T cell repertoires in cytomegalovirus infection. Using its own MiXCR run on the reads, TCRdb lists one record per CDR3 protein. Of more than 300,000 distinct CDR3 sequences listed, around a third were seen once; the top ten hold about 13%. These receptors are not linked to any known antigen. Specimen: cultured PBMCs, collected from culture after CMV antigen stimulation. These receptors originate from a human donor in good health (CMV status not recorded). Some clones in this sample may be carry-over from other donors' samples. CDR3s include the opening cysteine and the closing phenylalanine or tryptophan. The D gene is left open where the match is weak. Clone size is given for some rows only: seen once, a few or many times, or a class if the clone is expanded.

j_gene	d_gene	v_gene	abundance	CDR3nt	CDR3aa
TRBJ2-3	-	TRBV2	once	TGTGCCAGCGCGGGGAGAATAGATACGCAGTATTTT	CASAGRIDTQYF
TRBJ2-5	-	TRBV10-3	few	TGTGCCATCAGCGCGGTACTTGGGGAGACCCAGTACTTC	CAISAVLGETQYF
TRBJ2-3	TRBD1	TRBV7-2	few	TGTGCCAGCAGTTCGGGACAGGGGATTTCAGATACGCAGTATTTT	CASSSGQGISDTQYF
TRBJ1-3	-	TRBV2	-	TGTGCCAGCAGCAGGGATGGAAACACCATATATTTT	CASSRDGNTIYF
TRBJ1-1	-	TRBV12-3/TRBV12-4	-	TGTGCCAGCAGTTTAAGGTCTGCCTTGGACACTGAAGCTTTCTTT	CASSLRSALDTEAFF
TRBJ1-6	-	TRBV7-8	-	TGTGCCAGCAGCTTAGCCGGATGGGGGGTTCGGAATTCACCCCTCCACTTT	CASSLAGWGVRNSPLHF
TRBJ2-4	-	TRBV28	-	TGTGCCAGCAGTTCCGGGCCGAGCAAAAACATTCAGTACTTC	CASSSGPSKNIQYF
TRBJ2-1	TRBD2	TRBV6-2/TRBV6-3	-	TGTGCCAGCAGTCTAGCGGGAGCTTTAGGCAATGAGCAGTTCTTC	CASSLAGALGNEQFF
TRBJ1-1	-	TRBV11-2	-	TGTGCCAGCAGCCCCCCCTACTTGAGGTGGGACACTGAAGCTTTCTTT	CASSPPYLRWDTEAFF
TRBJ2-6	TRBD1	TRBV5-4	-	TGTGCCAGCAGCTTACCCCCGGGACAGGGGTTTTCTGGGGCCAACGTCCTGACTTTC	CASSLPPGQGFSGANVLTF
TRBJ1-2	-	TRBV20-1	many	TGCAGTGCTAGAGCCACAGGGTACTATGGCTACACCTTC	CSARATGYYGYTF
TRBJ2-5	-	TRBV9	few	TGTGCCAGCAGCGTAATGGGGGGCGCGGAGACCCAGTACTTC	CASSVMGGAETQYF
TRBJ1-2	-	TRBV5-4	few	TGTGCCAGCAGCTTGGGCAACAGGGCCTACTATGGCTACACCTTC	CASSLGNRAYYGYTF
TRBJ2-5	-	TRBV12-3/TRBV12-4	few	TGTGCCAGCAGAACGATTGAAGAGACCCAGTACTTC	CASRTIEETQYF
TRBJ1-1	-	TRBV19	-	TGTGCCAGTAGTATGGGGAGCTCAGGGACTGAAGCTTTCTTT	CASSMGSSGTEAFF
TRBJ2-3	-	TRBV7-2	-	TGTGCCAGCAGTTCAAGTAGGGAGACGCAGTATTTT	CASSSSRETQYF
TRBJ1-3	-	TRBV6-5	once	TGTGCTGCGAAGGGAGGTAGTGGAAACACCATATATTTT	CAAKGGSGNTIYF
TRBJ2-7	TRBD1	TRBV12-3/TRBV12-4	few	TGTGCCAGCAGTGCCGGACAGGGAAACGAGCAGTACTTC	CASSAGQGNEQYF
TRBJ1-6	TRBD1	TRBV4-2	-	TGTGCCAGCAGCCAAACCGGGACAGCAATTAATAATTCACCCCTCCACTTT	CASSQTGTAINNSPLHF
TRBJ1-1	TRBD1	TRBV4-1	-	TGCGCCAGCAGCCCGGGACAGGGGTCGTGGAACACTGAAGCTTTCTTT	CASSPGQGSWNTEAFF
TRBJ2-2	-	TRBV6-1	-	TGTGCCAGCACCAGGTCCAGGGACACCGGGGAGCTGTTTTTT	CASTRSRDTGELFF
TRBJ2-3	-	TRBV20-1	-	TGCAGTGCTTCCCCGGACTTGGGAGGAGATACGCAGTATTTT	CSASPDLGGDTQYF
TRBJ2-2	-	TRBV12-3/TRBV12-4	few	TGTGCCAGCAGTTTTGGTATTGGGGAGCTGTTTTTT	CASSFGIGELFF
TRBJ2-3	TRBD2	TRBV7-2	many	TGTGCCAGCAGCCCCGGACTAGCAGCTTCGACAGATACGCAGTATTTT	CASSPGLAASTDTQYF
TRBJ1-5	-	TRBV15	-	TGTGCCACCAGCAGAGATCTAGCGGATCAGCCCCAGCATTTT	CATSRDLADQPQHF
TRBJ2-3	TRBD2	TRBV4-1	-	TGCGCCAGCAGCCAGACTAGCGGGCTGACAGATACGCAGTATTTT	CASSQTSGLTDTQYF
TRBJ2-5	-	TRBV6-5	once	TGTGCCAGCAGTTACGAGGGCGGGACCACCCAAGAGACCCAGTACTTC	CASSYEGGTTQETQYF
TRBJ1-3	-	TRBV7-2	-	TGTGCCAGCAGCTTAGGCGGAAACGTTGGAAACACCATATATTTT	CASSLGGNVGNTIYF
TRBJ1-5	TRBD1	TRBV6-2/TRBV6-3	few	TGTGCCAGCAGTTACCAGACAGGGGGTCAGCCCCAGCATTTT	CASSYQTGGQPQHF
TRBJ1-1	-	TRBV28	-	TGTGCCAGCAGCCTCCCGCGGAACACTGAAGCTTTCTTT	CASSLPRNTEAFF
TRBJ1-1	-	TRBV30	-	TGTGCCTGGAGTGTACCTCTGTTAAGGAACACTGAAGCTTTCTTT	CAWSVPLLRNTEAFF
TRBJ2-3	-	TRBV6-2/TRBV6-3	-	TGTGCCAGCAGCCAGAGACTAGGGGGCACAGATACGCAGTATTTT	CASSQRLGGTDTQYF
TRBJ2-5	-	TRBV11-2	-	TGTGCCAGCAGCTTCTTACAGGGCCGGGAGACCCAGTACTTC	CASSFLQGRETQYF
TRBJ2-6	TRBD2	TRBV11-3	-	TGTGCCAGCAGCTTAGACTTCGGCGGGAGGTACTGGAAGGTGGCCAACGTCCTGACTTTC	CASSLDFGGRYWKVANVLTF
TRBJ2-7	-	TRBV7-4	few	TGTGCCAGCAGCCCGACCCCAGTGGGGAGGAGCTCCTACGAGCAGTACTTC	CASSPTPVGRSSYEQYF
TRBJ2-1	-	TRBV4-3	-	TGCGCCAGCAGCCAAGATGGAGCGAGTGAGCAGTTCTTC	CASSQDGASEQFF
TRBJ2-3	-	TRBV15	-	TGTGCCACCCACCGCACAGATACGCAGTATTTT	CATHRTDTQYF
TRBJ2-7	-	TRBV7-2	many	TGTGCCAGCAGCTCGAGAGGCGGAGCCTCCTACGAGCAGTACTTC	CASSSRGGASYEQYF
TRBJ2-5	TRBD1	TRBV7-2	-	TGTGCCAGCAGCCTGACAGGGGGCCGGGGAGAGACCCAGTACTTC	CASSLTGGRGETQYF
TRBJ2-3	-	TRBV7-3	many	TGTGCCAGCAGCTTATATTCAGCGGGCACAGATACGCAGTATTTT	CASSLYSAGTDTQYF
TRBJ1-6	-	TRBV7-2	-	TGTGCCAGCAGCCCCCCGGCAGGGTTTTATTCACCCCTCCACTTT	CASSPPAGFYSPLHF
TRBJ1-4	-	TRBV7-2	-	TGTGCCAGCAGCTTCGTCAGTAGTCCAGGGGCTAATGAAAAACTGTTTTTT	CASSFVSSPGANEKLFF
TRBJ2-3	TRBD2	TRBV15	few	TGTGCCACCAGCAGTACGCGGAGGACTAGTTATCCAGATACGCAGTATTTT	CATSSTRRTSYPDTQYF
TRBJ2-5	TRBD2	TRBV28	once	TGTGCCAGCAGTTTACCCCCCTGGGGACTAGCGGACGGGGGGGAGACCCAGTACTTC	CASSLPPWGLADGGETQYF
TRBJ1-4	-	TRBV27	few	TGTGCCAGCAGTTTATGGGACGGCCCCAATGAAAAACTGTTTTTT	CASSLWDGPNEKLFF
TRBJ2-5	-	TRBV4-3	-	TGCGCCAGCAGCCGGGATTGGCGGGAAGCTGAGACCCAGTACTTC	CASSRDWREAETQYF
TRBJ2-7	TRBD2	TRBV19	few	TGTGCCACCCAACGGAAGGGACTAGCGGGAGCATTGGGCTCCTACGAGCAGTACTTC	CATQRKGLAGALGSYEQYF
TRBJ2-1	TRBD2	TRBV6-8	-	TGTGCCAGCAGTAGGGGGGCTAGCGGGAGGGCGGAGCAGTTCTTC	CASSRGASGRAEQFF
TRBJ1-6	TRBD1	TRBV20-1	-	TGCAGTGCTTACTTCACAGGGGACAATTCACCCCTCCACTTT	CSAYFTGDNSPLHF
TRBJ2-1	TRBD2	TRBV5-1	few	TGCGCCAGCATACCCGGGACTAGCGGGTACAATGAGCAGTTCTTC	CASIPGTSGYNEQFF
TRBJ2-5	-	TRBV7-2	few	TGTGCCAGCAGCTTAGTACTAGATTCCCCAGAGACCCAGTACTTC	CASSLVLDSPETQYF
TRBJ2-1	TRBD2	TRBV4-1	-	TGCGCCAGCAGCCAAGATCCTCCCGGGAGCGGGAACTACAATGAGCAGTTCTTC	CASSQDPPGSGNYNEQFF
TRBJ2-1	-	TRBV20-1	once	TGCAGTGCCGGCAGGGGTGGTGAGCAGTTCTTC	CSAGRGGEQFF
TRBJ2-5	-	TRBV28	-	TGTGCCAGCAGTTGGGGGCGGGGCAGTCTGGAGACCCAGTACTTC	CASSWGRGSLETQYF
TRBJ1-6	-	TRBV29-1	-	TGCAGCGTTGAAGCACAGGAGGGTTCACCCCTCCACTTT	CSVEAQEGSPLHF
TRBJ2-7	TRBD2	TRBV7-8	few	TGTGCCAGCAGCCCAATGGCGGGAGGCCCATCCTACGAGCAGTACTTC	CASSPMAGGPSYEQYF